This note documents a single T cell receptor (beta chain) sequence. The sample belongs to a study of siplizumab effects on memory and regulatory T cells. This table comes from immunoSEQ multiplex PCR, and its TCRdb copy is limited to in-frame clones, with some not included. Of about 100,000 clones listed, 75% to 95% are singletons. Germline V gives CDR1 PRHDT, CDR2 FYEKMQ (reference sequence). CDR3 size: 13 residues. The chain combines TRBV13 with TRBJ2-5; D unclear. The J call is doubtful: the DNA matches TRBJ2-7 better. The material sequenced was CD4+ T cells sorted from blood. The source is a human donor in good health. For the CDR3, the DNA is TGTGCCAGCAGCTTGCGTCCTGACTACGAGCAGTACTTC. Translating gives CASSLRPDYEQYF.